Listed here is a single T cell receptor beta chain. Its target is unknown. This specimen comes from a study of T cells expressing NK-cell markers. Study overall: CD3+CD56+NKG2C+, CD3+CD56+NKG2C- and CD3+CD56-NKG2C+ T cells, once sorted, supplied the TCR beta repertoires. Regarding the study as a whole: In a few donors, dominant clonotypes made up about 25-60.1% of CD3+CD56-NKG2C+ cells. For about six donors, the dominant NKG2C+ clonotypes made up about 1.0-8% of their CD8+ T cells.

The V gene's germline CDR1 is DFQATT and CDR2 SNEGSKA (reference sequence). The CDR3 runs 13 residues. Researchers built TCR beta cDNA using 5'RACE template switching with UMIs. TCRdb reprocessed the 5' RACE reads; each CDR3 protein has one entry and no DNA is given. Recorded for this sample: about 260,000 distinct CDR3 sequences. The chain links TRBV20-1 to TRBJ2-3. This receptor was obtained from a man between 18 and 29 years old in good health. Sequenced input: blood T cells: a sorted CD56 or NKG2C T cell subset, CD4+ or CD8+ T cells, or bulk PBMC T cells (not recorded which). The CDR3 protein is CSARVVGSDTQYF.